The present entry profiles one T cell receptor (beta chain) with its context. These data belong to a study of blood T cell repertoires in COVID-19. The overall study: Samples came from the United States, Italy and Spain, spanning acute and convalescent COVID-19. Nucleic acid was either cDNA or gDNA, and it came from T cells, B-cell-depleted T cells, or PBMCs.

In the original workflow: Nucleated cell number was recorded as an estimate derived from reference gene primer amplification. Assay used: immunoSEQ multiplex PCR; TCRdb lists only in-frame clones, some missing. The D gene and trimming were derived from the DNA, and the V and J assignments and clone size from that table. The sample has under 300,000 clones; about nine tenths are singletons. Sequencing was done on a sample of peripheral blood. The sequence was collected from a woman between 40 and 55 years old who had recovered from COVID-19.

The CDR3 bases are TGCGCCAGCAGCTTACTGACAGGAAGGCAAGAGACCCAGTACTTC. Its translation: CASSLLTGRQETQYF. The chain links TRBV5-1 to TRBJ2-5, with D tentatively TRBD1 (6 bases). This CDR3 is 15 amino acids long. Trimming shortened V by 2 bases and J by 2 bases, and 13 bases separated the two germline ends. Germline loops: CDR1 SGHRS, CDR2 YFSETQ.